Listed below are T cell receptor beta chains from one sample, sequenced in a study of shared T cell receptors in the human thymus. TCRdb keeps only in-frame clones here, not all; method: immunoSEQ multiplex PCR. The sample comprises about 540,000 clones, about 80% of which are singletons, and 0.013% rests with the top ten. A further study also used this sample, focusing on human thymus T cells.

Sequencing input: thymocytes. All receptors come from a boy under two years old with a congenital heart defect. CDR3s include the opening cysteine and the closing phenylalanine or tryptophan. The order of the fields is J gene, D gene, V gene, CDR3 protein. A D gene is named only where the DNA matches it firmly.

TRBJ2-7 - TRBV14 CASAGPGSDEQYF
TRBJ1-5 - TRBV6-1 CASSEAGRGGNQPQHF
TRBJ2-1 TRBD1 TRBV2 CASSERQGYYEQFF
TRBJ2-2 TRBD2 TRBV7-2 CASSPSGSNTGELFF
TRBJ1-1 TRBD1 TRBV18 CASSPRLLGQDSLEAFF
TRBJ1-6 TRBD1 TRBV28 CASSLGQTDSPLHF
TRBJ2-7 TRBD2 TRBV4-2 CASSHWASGRVYEQYF
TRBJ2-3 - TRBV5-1 CASSLEATGGTDTQYF
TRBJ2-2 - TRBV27 CASSSSRAGELFF
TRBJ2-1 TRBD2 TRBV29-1 CSPHRVEAGGLYNEQFF
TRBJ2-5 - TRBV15 CATSRDLGLDQETQYF
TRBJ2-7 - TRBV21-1 CASSRQVPKQYF
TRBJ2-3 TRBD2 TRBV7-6 CASSLSWSGRPPFTDTQYF
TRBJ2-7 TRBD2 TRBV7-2 CASSYIPGLAYEQYF
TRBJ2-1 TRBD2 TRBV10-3 CAISVAGGPPNEQFF
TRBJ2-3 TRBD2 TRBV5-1 CASSSAPLAGGTDTQYF